This T cell receptor beta chain comes out of a study of blood T cell repertoires in COVID-19. Background on the study: From T cells, B-cell-depleted T cells, or PBMCs came the material, which was cDNA or gDNA.

This study enrolled people aged 18 to 89 from about 24 US geographic areas. The CDR3 spans 15 residues. Germline V gene sequence: CDR1 SGHRS, CDR2 YFSETQ. Losses at the gene ends were 4 bases for V and 1 base for J; bases not matched to a gene: 8. Under the authors' procedure: Cell counts per sample came from amplifying reference gene primers. Repertoires were generated with immunoSEQ multiplex PCR, while TCRdb's copy carries only in-frame clones and drops some. That table is the source of V, J and clone size, and D and trimming were worked out from the DNA. There are about 240,000 clones in the sample; about 83% occur only once, and 3.6% lies in the top ten.

This sequence joins TRBV5-1 and TRBJ2-7; 7 nucleotides match TRBD1. The sample taken for sequencing was PBMCs or T cells enriched from blood (not recorded which). This clonotype was sampled from a woman in her thirties or forties who had been exposed to COVID-19. The CDR3 DNA follows: TGCGCCAGCAGCCTAACCGGGACAGCTTCCTACGAGCAGTACTTC. It encodes CASSLTGTASYEQYF.